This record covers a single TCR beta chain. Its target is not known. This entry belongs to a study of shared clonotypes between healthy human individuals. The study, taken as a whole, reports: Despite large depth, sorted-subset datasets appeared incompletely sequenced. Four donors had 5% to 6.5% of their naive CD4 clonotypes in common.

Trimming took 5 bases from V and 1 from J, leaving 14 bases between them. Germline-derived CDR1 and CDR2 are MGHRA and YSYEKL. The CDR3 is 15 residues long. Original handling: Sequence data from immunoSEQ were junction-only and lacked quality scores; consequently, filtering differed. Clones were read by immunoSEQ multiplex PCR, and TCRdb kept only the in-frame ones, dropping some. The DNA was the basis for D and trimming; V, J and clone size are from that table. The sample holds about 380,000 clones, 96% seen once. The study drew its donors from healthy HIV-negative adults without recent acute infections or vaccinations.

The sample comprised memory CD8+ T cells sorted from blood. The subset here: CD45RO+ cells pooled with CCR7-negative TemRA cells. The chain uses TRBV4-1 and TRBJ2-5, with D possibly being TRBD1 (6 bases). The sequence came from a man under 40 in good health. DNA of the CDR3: TGCGCCAGCAGCATAGGGGGATCCATCCAAGAGACCCAGTACTTC. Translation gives CASSIGGSIQETQYF.